The rows below give T cell receptor beta chains drawn from one sample of a study of cytomegalovirus exposure and HLA in healthy donors. Some clones are missing from TCRdb's copy, which holds only in-frame ones; the method was immunoSEQ multiplex PCR. The sample shows about 240,000 clones, around 88% of them seen only once. Sequenced sample: PBMCs. The receptors shown here come from a woman in her thirties in good health and CMV-seropositive. Each CDR3 is given with its conserved first and last residue. The D gene is left open where the match is weak. Not all rows give a size; the values are once, few, many and, for expanded clones, a class.

>TRBJ2-5|TRBV11-2|NA|once
CASSLGGGSTQETQYF
TGTGCCAGCAGCTTAGGGGGGGGCTCGACACAAGAGACCCAGTACTTC
>TRBJ2-2|TRBV5-1|NA|NA
CASSLGIETGELFF
TGCGCCAGCAGCTTGGGCATTGAGACCGGGGAGCTGTTTTTT
>TRBJ1-4|TRBV7-6|TRBD1|NA
CASSSGQGFGTNEKLFF
TGTGCCAGCAGCTCCGGACAGGGCTTTGGGACTAATGAAAAACTGTTTTTT
>TRBJ2-3|TRBV4-1|TRBD2|NA
CASSQVELAGVTDTQYF
TGCGCCAGCAGCCAAGTTGAACTAGCGGGAGTAACAGATACGCAGTATTTT
>TRBJ2-3|TRBV28|NA|once
CASSLLRDTQYF
TGTGCCAGCAGTTTATTACGGGATACGCAGTATTTT
>TRBJ1-5|TRBV7-6|TRBD1|NA
CASSLGSGQGQPQHF
TGTGCCAGCAGCTTAGGGTCGGGACAGGGTCAGCCCCAGCATTTT
>TRBJ2-2|TRBV18|TRBD1|NA
CASSPPSGGRDGELFF
TGTGCCAGCTCACCACCTTCAGGGGGCCGGGACGGGGAGCTGTTTTTT
>TRBJ1-2|TRBV30|NA|NA
CAWSVPTEAYYGYTF
TGTGCCTGGAGTGTCCCGACAGAGGCCTACTATGGCTACACCTTC
>TRBJ1-1|TRBV4-1|TRBD1|NA
CASSQEDRGYTEAFF
TGCGCCAGCAGCCAAGAAGACAGGGGGTACACTGAAGCTTTCTTT
>TRBJ2-1|TRBV5-4|TRBD2|NA
CASSLAPGTSGNYNEQFF
TGTGCCAGCAGCTTGGCTCCCGGGACTAGCGGGAATTACAATGAGCAGTTCTTC
>TRBJ1-1|TRBV27|NA|few
CASGRRGAEAFF
TGTGCCAGCGGAAGGCGCGGGGCTGAAGCTTTCTTT
>TRBJ1-1|TRBV7-3|NA|NA
CASSFSARAMVWTEAFF
TGTGCCAGCAGCTTTTCTGCCAGGGCAATGGTGTGGACTGAAGCTTTCTTT
>TRBJ1-4|TRBV4-1|NA|once
CASSQVEQGGGEKLFF
TGCGCCAGCAGCCAAGTGGAACAGGGCGGTGGTGAAAAACTGTTTTTT
>TRBJ2-3|TRBV27|NA|NA
CASSLLATTSTDTQYF
TGTGCCAGCAGTTTACTAGCGACAACTAGCACAGATACGCAGTATTTT
>TRBJ1-1|TRBV6-6|NA|NA
CASTIGRGRNTEAFF
TGTGCCAGCACCATAGGGAGGGGGAGGAACACTGAAGCTTTCTTT
>TRBJ1-3|TRBV11-3|TRBD1|NA
CASSGQDSGNTIYF
TGTGCCAGCAGTGGACAGGACTCTGGAAACACCATATATTTT
>TRBJ1-2|TRBV9|NA|NA
CASSVDQGRYGYTF
TGTGCCAGCAGCGTAGATCAGGGTCGGTACGGCTACACCTTC